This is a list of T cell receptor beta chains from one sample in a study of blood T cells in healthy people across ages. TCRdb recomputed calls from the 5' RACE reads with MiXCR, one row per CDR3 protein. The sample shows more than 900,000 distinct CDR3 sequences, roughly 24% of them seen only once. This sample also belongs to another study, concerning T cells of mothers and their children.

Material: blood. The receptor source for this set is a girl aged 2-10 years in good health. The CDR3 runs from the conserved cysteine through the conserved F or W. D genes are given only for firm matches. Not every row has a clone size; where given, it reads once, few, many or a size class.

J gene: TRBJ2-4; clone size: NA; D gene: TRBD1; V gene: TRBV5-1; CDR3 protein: CASSLVGTGGGNIQYF; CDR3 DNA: TGCGCCAGCAGCTTGGTGGGGACAGGGGGCGGGAACATTCAGTACTTC
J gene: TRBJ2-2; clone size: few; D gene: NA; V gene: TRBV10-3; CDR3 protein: CAISETFRAGELFF; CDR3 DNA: TGTGCCATCAGTGAGACGTTCCGGGCGGGGGAGCTGTTTTTT
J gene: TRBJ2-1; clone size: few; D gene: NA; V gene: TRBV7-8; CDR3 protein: CASSLGLRADEQFF; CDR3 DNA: TGTGCCAGCAGCTTAGGCCTCAGGGCGGATGAGCAGTTCTTC
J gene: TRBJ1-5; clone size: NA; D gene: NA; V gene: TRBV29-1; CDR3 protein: CSVVVVGQHQPQHF; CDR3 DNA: TGCAGCGTTGTAGTGGTGGGGCAGCATCAGCCCCAGCATTTT
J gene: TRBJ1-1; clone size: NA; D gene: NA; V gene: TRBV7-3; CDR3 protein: CASSLRGQTEAFF; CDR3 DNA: TGTGCCAGCAGCTTAAGGGGGCAAACTGAAGCTTTCTTT
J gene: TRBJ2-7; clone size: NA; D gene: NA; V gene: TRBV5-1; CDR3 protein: CASSLGRGNDYEQYF; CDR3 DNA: TGCGCCAGCAGCTTGGGAAGGGGAAACGACTACGAGCAGTACTTC
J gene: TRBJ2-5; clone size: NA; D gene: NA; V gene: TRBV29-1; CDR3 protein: CSVESFRGETQYF; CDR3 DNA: TGCAGCGTTGAAAGTTTTAGAGGAGAGACCCAGTACTTC
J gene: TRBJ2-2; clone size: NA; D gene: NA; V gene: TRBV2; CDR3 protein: CASGTPRGGELFF; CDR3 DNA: TGTGCCAGCGGGACTCCTAGGGGCGGGGAGCTGTTTTTT
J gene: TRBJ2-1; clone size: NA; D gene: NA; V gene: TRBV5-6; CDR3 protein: CASSFYRVDEQFF; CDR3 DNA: TGTGCCAGCAGCTTCTACAGGGTTGATGAGCAGTTCTTC
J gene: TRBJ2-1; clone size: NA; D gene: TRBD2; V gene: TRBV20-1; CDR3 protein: CSALGEGPYNEQFF; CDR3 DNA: TGCAGTGCTCTCGGGGAGGGTCCCTACAATGAGCAGTTCTTC
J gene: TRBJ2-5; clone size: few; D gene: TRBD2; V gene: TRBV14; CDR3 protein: CASSHRPGLAPFQETQYF; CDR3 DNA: TGTGCCAGCAGCCACCGGCCCGGACTAGCGCCATTCCAAGAGACCCAGTACTTC
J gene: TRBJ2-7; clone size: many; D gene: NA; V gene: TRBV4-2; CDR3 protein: CASSQDPGGVYEQYF; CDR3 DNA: TGTGCCAGCAGCCAAGATCCTGGCGGTGTCTACGAGCAGTACTTC
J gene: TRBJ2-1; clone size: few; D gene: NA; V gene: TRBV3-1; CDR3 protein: CASSQERPSYNEQFF; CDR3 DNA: TGTGCCAGCAGCCAAGAAAGACCCTCCTACAATGAGCAGTTCTTC
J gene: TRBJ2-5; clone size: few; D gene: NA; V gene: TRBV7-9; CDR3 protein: CVSSLVTQETQYF; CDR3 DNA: TGTGTCAGCAGCTTAGTTACACAAGAGACCCAGTACTTC
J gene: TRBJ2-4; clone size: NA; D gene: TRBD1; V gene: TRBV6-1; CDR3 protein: CASSRDRDRAKNIQYF; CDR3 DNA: TGTGCCAGCAGCCGGGACAGGGACAGAGCCAAAAACATTCAGTACTTC
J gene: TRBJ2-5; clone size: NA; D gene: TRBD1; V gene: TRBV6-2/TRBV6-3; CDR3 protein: CASSSRDRERETQYF; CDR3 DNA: TGTGCCAGCAGTTCCCGGGACAGGGAGCGAGAGACCCAGTACTTC
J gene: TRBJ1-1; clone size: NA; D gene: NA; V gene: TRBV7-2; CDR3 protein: CASSQSRGWGREAFF; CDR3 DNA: TGTGCCAGCAGCCAATCGCGCGGTTGGGGGCGGGAAGCTTTCTTT
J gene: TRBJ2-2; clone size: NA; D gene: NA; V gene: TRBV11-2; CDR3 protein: CASSSWAASNTGELFF; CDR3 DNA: TGTGCCAGCAGCTCGTGGGCGGCATCCAACACCGGGGAGCTGTTTTTT
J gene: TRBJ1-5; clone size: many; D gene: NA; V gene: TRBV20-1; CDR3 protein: CSARTGNQPQHF; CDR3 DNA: TGCAGTGCTAGAACGGGAAATCAGCCCCAGCATTTT
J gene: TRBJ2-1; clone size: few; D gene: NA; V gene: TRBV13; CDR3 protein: CASSTRGARDEQFF; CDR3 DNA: TGTGCCAGCAGCACACGGGGGGCTCGGGATGAGCAGTTCTTC
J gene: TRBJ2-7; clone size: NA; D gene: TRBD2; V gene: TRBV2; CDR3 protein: CASSELKGLAFYEQYF; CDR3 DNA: TGTGCCAGCAGTGAACTTAAGGGACTAGCATTCTACGAGCAGTACTTC
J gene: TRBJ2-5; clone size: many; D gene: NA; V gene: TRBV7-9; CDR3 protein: CASSFTGPGETQYF; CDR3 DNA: TGTGCCAGCAGCTTTACAGGGCCGGGGGAGACCCAGTACTTC
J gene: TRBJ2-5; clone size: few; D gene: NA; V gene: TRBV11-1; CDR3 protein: CASKGDLLETQYF; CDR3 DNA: TGTGCCAGCAAGGGGGACCTTCTGGAGACCCAGTACTTC
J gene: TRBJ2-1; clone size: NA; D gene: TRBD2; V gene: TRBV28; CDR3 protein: CASSLRWTSGIYNEQFF; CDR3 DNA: TGTGCCAGCAGTCTCCGATGGACTAGCGGAATCTACAATGAGCAGTTCTTC
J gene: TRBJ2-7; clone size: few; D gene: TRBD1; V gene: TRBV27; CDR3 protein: CASSKSPGQGSEQYF; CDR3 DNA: TGTGCCAGCAGCAAATCACCGGGACAGGGGTCCGAGCAGTACTTC
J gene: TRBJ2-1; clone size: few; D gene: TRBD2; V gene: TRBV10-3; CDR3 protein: CAIRTSDEQFF; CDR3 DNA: TGTGCCATCCGGACTAGTGATGAGCAGTTCTTC
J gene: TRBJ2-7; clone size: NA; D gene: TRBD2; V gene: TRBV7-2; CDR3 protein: CASSLTGEGSYEQYF; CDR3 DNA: TGTGCCAGCAGCTTAACGGGGGAGGGGTCCTACGAGCAGTACTTC
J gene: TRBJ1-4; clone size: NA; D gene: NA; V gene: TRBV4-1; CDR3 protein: CATFDGKLFF; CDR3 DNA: TGCGCCACCTTCGACGGAAAACTGTTTTTT
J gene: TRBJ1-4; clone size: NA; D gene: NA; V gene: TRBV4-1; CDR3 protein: CASSQDMTQTEVIPSTNEKLFF; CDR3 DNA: TGCGCCAGCAGCCAAGATATGACTCAGACCGAGGTCATCCCCTCAACTAATGAAAAACTGTTTTTT
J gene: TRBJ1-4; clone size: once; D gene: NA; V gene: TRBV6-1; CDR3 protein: CASSCDLWSARLMKNCFF; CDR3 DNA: NA
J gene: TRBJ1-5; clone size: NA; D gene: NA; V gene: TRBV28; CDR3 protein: CASSFNGVNQPQHF; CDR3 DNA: TGTGCCAGCAGTTTCAACGGAGTAAATCAGCCCCAGCATTTT
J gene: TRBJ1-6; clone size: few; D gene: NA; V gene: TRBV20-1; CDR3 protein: CSAFDRSIGSPLHF; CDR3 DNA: TGCAGTGCATTTGACAGGAGTATTGGTTCACCCCTCCACTTT
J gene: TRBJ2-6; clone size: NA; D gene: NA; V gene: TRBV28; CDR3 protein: CASRSTSGANVLTF; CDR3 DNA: TGTGCCAGCAGATCGACTTCTGGGGCCAACGTCCTGACTTTC
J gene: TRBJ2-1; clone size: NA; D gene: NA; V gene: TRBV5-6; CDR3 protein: CASSSDRAVGANEQFF; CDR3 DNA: TGTGCCAGCAGCTCGGACCGGGCCGTTGGAGCCAATGAGCAGTTCTTC
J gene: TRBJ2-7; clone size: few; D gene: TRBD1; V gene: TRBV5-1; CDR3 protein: CASSIGTGGTYEQYF; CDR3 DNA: TGCGCCAGCAGCATCGGGACAGGGGGGACCTACGAGCAGTACTTC
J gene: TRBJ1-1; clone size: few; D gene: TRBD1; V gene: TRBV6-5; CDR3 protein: CASSSRRAGGTEAFF; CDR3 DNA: TGTGCCAGCAGTTCCCGCAGGGCAGGGGGCACTGAAGCTTTCTTT
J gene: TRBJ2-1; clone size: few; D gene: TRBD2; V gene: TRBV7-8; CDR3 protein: CASSLSRLRLAGDLRSYNEQFF; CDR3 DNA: TGTGCCAGCAGCCTAAGCCGCCTGAGACTAGCGGGAGACCTCCGCTCCTACAATGAGCAGTTCTTC
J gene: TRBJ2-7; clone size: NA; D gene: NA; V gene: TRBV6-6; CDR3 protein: CASAGGSYEQYF; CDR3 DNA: TGTGCCAGCGCCGGGGGATCCTACGAGCAGTACTTC
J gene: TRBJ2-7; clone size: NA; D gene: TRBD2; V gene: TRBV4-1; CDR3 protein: CASSQGGLWLAGNEQYF; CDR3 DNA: TGCGCCAGCAGCCAGGGGGGGTTGTGGCTAGCGGGAAACGAGCAGTACTTC
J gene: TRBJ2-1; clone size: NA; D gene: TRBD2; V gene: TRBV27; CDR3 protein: CASTPGTTHNEQFF; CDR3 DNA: TGTGCCAGCACCCCCGGGACTACCCACAATGAGCAGTTCTTC
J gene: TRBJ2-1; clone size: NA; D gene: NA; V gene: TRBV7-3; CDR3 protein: CASSYLTGTYNEQFF; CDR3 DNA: TGTGCCAGCAGCTACCTGACCGGGACCTACAATGAGCAGTTCTTC